The 15 T cell receptor beta chains presented below share a single source sample, sequenced in a study of regulatory T cells in long-lasting Graves disease. Time point: newly diagnosed GD, antithyroid drugs for less than 3 months. Scientists built the TCR library using RNA that was extracted from PBMCs. Relying on iRepertoire HTBI primers and Arm-PCR of CDR3 regions, the team built TCR beta libraries. TCRdb analysed the multiplex PCR reads with MiXCR anew, one entry per CDR3 protein. The table lists about 520,000 distinct CDR3 sequences, about 12% of them singletons. The data were also submitted as part of a second study, on T cells in Graves' hyperthyroidism and ophthalmopathy.

The sequencing used peripheral blood mononuclear cells (PBMCs), collected at new diagnosis, from a patient treated with antithyroid drugs. These receptors were taken from a woman in her twenties or thirties with Graves disease.

This clonotype came up a few times. This chain uses TRBV5-5 with TRBJ2-1, with TRBD1 identical over 10 bases. The V and J ends lost 4 bases and 8 bases, in that order; junction bases with no gene match: 3. CDR1 is SGHKS, CDR2 YYEKEE, per germline (reference sequence). The CDR3 covers 13 residues. CDR3 sequence: CASSRGTGDEQFF. The DNA of the CDR3 is TGTGCCAGCAGCCGTGGGACAGGGGATGAGCAGTTCTTC.

The chain is built from TRBV5-4 and TRBJ2-7; possible D gene TRBD2, 6 bases. This CDR3 is 16 amino acids long. Trimming removed 3 bases from V and 2 bases from J, with 18 bases in between. CDR1 and CDR2 from the germline V gene are SGHNT and YYREEE (reference sequence). The CDR3 DNA follows: TGTGCCAGCAGCTCGGGGGAAGGGGCCCTCCCCTACGAGCAGTACTTC. As protein: CASSSGEGALPYEQYF.

This clonotype appeared many times. CDR3 in DNA: TGTGCCAGCAGTGAAGTGTGGGGAGGGGCCGGGGAGCTGTTTTTT. Its protein product is CASSEVWGGAGELFF. This chain joins TRBV2 and TRBJ2-2, with 7 bases that match TRBD2. Trimming removed 1 base from V and 6 bases from J; junction bases left unmatched: 5. The CDR3 length is 15 residues. Germline CDR1 SNHLY, CDR2 FYNNEI.

This clonotype was seen ten or more times. The chain carries TRBV12-3 or TRBV12-4 and TRBJ1-2, with TRBD1 as a possible D gene (5 bases). The length of the CDR3 is 13 residues. V was shortened by 6 bases and J by 4 bases, with 12 bases between the two germline ends. CDR3 loop: CASSGTSFYGYTF. The CDR3 DNA follows: TGTGCCAGCAGCGGGACTTCTTTCTATGGCTACACCTTC.

The chain employs TRBV7-2 and TRBJ1-5; 7 bases are shared with TRBD1. Per germline, CDR1 SGHTA and CDR2 FQGNSA. This CDR3 comprises 15 residues. V lost 1 base, J lost 7 bases, and 7 bases stayed unmatched. CDR3: CASSLEGAPRQPQHF. The CDR3 nucleotides read TGTGCCAGCAGCTTAGAGGGGGCCCCCCGCCAGCCCCAGCATTTT.

The sample holds many counts of this clonotype. This chain uses TRBV9 with TRBJ2-1; 7 bases align to TRBD2. The CDR3 is 14 residues long. V was pared by 8 bases and J by 7 bases, with 12 bases of the junction left unmatched. CDR1 is SGDLS, CDR2 YYNGEE, per germline. CDR3 region: CASNGLGVGNEQFF. The CDR3, as DNA: TGTGCCAGTAATGGACTAGGGGTTGGGAATGAGCAGTTCTTC.

In the case of this clonotype: Possible read error: a much larger clone is one base away. The CDR3 loop is CASSGTVCNEQFF. The CDR3 DNA sequence: TGTGCCAGCAGTGGGACAGTCTGCAATGAGCAGTTCTTC. This rearrangement joins TRBV6-1 to TRBJ2-1; D is possibly TRBD1 (6 bases). This CDR3 is 13 amino acids long. Trimming pared 4 bases from V and 6 bases from J, leaving 10 bases between. Germline CDR1 and CDR2: MNHNS and SASEGT.

This clonotype has ten or more counts. The chain employs TRBV3-1 and TRBJ2-3; the D gene is possibly TRBD2 (5 bases). There are 17 residues in the CDR3. Trimming took off 4 bases at V and 6 bases at J, with 23 bases between the two ends. Looked up from germline, CDR1 is LGHDT and CDR2 is YNNKEL (reference sequence). The CDR3 region is CASSPEGSGNMMDTQYF. The CDR3 coding sequence is TGTGCCAGCAGCCCCGAGGGAAGCGGAAACATGATGGATACGCAGTATTTT.

Concerning this clonotype itself: A far larger clone is off by one base, so a read error is likely. The chain is built from TRBV11-2 and TRBJ1-2; D gene unclear. This CDR3 is 12 amino acids long. Germline values: CDR1 SGHAT, CDR2 FQNNGV. CDR3 coding DNA: TGTGCCGGCAGCTACCCCGGGCAGCACTACACCTTC. Translated: CAGSYPGQHYTF.

With respect to this clonotype: This may be a read error: a much more frequent sequence differs by one nucleotide. CDR3 bases: TGCAGCGTTGAACCTAGCGGCACAGATACGCAGTATTTT. Amino acids: CSVEPSGTDTQYF. The chain recombines TRBV29-1 with TRBJ2-3, with D maybe TRBD2 (6 bases). Trimming removed 2 bases from V and 1 base from J, with 7 bases in between. CDR3 length: 13 residues. The germline CDR1 and CDR2 sequences are SQVTM and ANQGSEA.

This clonotype was seen at least ten times. V is TRBV20-1 and J is TRBJ2-4; 8 nucleotides line up with TRBD2. CDR3 size: 15 residues. The germline gives CDR1 DFQATT, CDR2 SNEGSKA (reference sequence). V shed 1 base, J shed 3 bases, and the junction held 5 bases outside the gene matches. CDR3 in DNA: TGCAGTGCTAGAGTCCCTAGCGGGCGCAAAAACATTCAGTACTTC. Amino acid sequence: CSARVPSGRKNIQYF.

This clonotype was seen ten or more times. The chain combines TRBV29-1 with TRBJ2-3; 7 bases align to TRBD2. The CDR3 has 15 residues. The germline V gene has CDR1 SQVTM and CDR2 ANQGSEA. Trimming removed 5 bases from V and 2 bases from J; junction bases left unmatched: 10. CDR3 amino acids: CSVTSATILTDTQYF. The CDR3 bases are TGCAGCGTTACTAGCGCTACTATACTCACAGATACGCAGTATTTT.

This clonotype was counted at least ten times. The chain links TRBV6-1 to TRBJ2-3, with 12 bases fitting TRBD2. With V trimmed by 5 bases and J by 5 bases, 14 bases remained unmatched. CDR3 size: 18 residues. Germline lookup yields CDR1 MNHNS and CDR2 SASEGT. DNA of the CDR3: TGTGCCAGCAGTCCTCATCCGGGACTAGCGGGTGGGCGAGATACGCAGTATTTT. This codes for CASSPHPGLAGGRDTQYF.

This clonotype was seen many times. The chain carries TRBV19 and TRBJ2-1; D gene unclear. Trimming removed 7 bases at V and 9 bases at J, with 19 bases between. Germline lookup yields CDR1 LNHDA and CDR2 SQIVND (reference sequence). The CDR3 consists of 14 residues. The CDR3 here is CASTRSGDQREQFF. CDR3 nucleotide sequence: TGTGCCAGTACCCGTAGTGGTGACCAACGTGAGCAGTTCTTC.

This clonotype was detected many times. This rearrangement joins TRBV6-2 or TRBV6-3 to TRBJ1-1; no clear D gene. In germline, CDR1 is MNHEY, CDR2 SVGEGT. The CDR3 is made up of 13 amino acids. Trimming left V 6 bases short and J 6 bases short, with 14 bases between. The CDR3 is CASSLTKLSEAFF. CDR3 coding DNA: TGTGCCAGCAGCCTAACGAAGCTTTCTGAAGCTTTCTTT.